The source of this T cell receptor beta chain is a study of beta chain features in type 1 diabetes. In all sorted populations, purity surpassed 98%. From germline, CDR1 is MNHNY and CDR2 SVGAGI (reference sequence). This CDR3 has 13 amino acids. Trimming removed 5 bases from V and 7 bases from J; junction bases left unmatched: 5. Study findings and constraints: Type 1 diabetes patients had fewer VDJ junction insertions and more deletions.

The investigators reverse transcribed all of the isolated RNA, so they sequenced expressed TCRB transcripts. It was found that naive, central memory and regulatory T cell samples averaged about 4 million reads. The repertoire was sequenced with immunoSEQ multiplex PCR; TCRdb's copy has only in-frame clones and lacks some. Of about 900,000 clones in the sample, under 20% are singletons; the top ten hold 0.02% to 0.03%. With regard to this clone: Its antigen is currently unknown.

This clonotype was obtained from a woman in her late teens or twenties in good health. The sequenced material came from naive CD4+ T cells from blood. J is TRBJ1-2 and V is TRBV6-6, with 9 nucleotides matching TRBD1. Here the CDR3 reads CASSLGTGTGYTF. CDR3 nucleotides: TGTGCCAGCAGTCTTGGGACAGGGACTGGCTACACCTTC.